Presented here are 23 T cell receptor beta chains from one specimen sequenced in a study of T cells in women clearing cervical HPV infection. The data were produced by immunoSEQ multiplex PCR, yet TCRdb's version contains in-frame clones alone and is incomplete. The repertoire table contains roughly 20,000 clones. Material for sequencing was blood buffy coat. These receptors were obtained from a woman between 18 and 70 years old with a cervical HPV16 infection that either progressed to CIN3+ or cleared (not recorded which).

Remarks on this clone: The read gets to within 3 residues of the CDR3 end, and the germline J gene fills in the rest. V and J are TRBV19 and TRBJ2-3, with 9 nucleotides matching TRBD2. The CDR3 runs 13 residues. The V segment lost 6 bases and the J segment 6 bases; nucleotides outside the gene matches: 4. Germline V gives CDR1 LNHDA, CDR2 SQIVND (reference sequence). CDR3 DNA (partial): TGTGCCAGTAGAGTAGCGGGAGCCGATACG. As protein: CASRVAGADT. The entire CDR3 sequence reads CASRVAGADTQYF.

The CDR3 DNA, read in part, is TGTGCCAGCAGACAGTACATGAACACTGAA. Amino acid sequence: CASRQYMNTE. The entire CDR3 protein reads CASRQYMNTEAFF. The chain couples TRBV2 to TRBJ1-1; no firm D call. Read coverage stops 3 residues before the CDR3 terminus; the germline J gene supplies the remainder. CDR3 length: 13 amino acids. Trimming took 6 bases from V and 0 from J, leaving 8 bases between them. CDR1 is SNHLY, CDR2 FYNNEI, per germline.

This clone ranks as medium-sized in terms of frequency. From the germline J gene comes the end of the CDR3, since the read stops 3 residues before it. J is TRBJ2-5 and V is TRBV6-2 or TRBV6-3, with 7 bases lining up with TRBD2. This CDR3 has 15 amino acids. V gave up 2 bases and J gave up 0 bases; unmatched junction bases: 3. The germline gives CDR1 MNHEY, CDR2 SVGEGT. The DNA read from the CDR3 is TGTGCCAGCAGTTACCTAGCGGAGAACCAAGAGACC. Translating gives CASSYLAENQET. The entire CDR3 sequence reads CASSYLAENQETQYF.

Comments on this clone: The read terminates 3 residues ahead of where the CDR3 ends, so the germline J gene completes it. This chain connects TRBV7-9 to TRBJ2-1; tentative D call: TRBD1 (6 bases). The CDR3 is 13 amino acids. Deletions cut 3 bases from V and 8 bases from J, with 11 bases between. The germline CDR1 and CDR2 sequences are SEHNR and FQNEAQ (reference sequence). The covered CDR3 bases are TGTGCCAGCAGCTTTGAACAGGGCTATGAG. Its translation is CASSFEQGYE. The CDR3 reads in full as CASSFEQGYEQFF.

On this clone itself: The read gets to within 3 residues of the CDR3 end, and the germline J gene fills in the rest. V usage is TRBV5-1 and J usage is TRBJ2-1, with 10 bases identical to TRBD2. Germline trimming cut 0 bases from V and 0 bases from J; bases unmatched to any gene: 3. Germline values: CDR1 SGHRS, CDR2 YFSETQ. CDR3 length: 17 residues. CDR3 bases read: TGCGCCAGCAGCTTGGTAGCGGGGGGCTACTCCTACAATGAG. Translated, it gives CASSLVAGGYSYNE. The full-length CDR3 reads as CASSLVAGGYSYNEQFF. The entire variable domain, with the rest obtained from reference TRBV5-1 and TRBJ2-1, is as follows: KAGVTQTPRYLIKTRGQQVTLSCSPISGHRSVSWYQQTPGQGLQFLFEYFSETQRNKGNFPGRFSGRQFSNSRSEMNVSTLELGDSALYLCASSLVAGGYSYNEQFFGPGTRLTVL.

Turning to this clone: The read ends 3 residues early relative to the CDR3; the germline J gene fills the gap. V gene TRBV4-2 combines with J gene TRBJ2-1; 15 nucleotides match TRBD2. In germline, CDR1 is LGHNA, CDR2 YNFKEQ. The CDR3 loop spans 20 amino acids. V lost 4 bases to trimming and J lost 0 bases; unmatched junction nucleotides: 10. CDR3 in amino acids: CASSRRGLAGGHSSYNEQFF. CDR3 bases read: TGTGCCAGCAGCCGACGGGGACTAGCGGGGGGACATAGCTCCTACAATGAG.

With regard to this clone: The CDR3 end lies 3 residues beyond the end of the read and is filled in from the germline J gene. This chain joins TRBV5-1 and TRBJ2-3, with 8 nucleotides matching TRBD1. With V trimmed by 2 bases and J by 5 bases, 4 bases remained unmatched. Germline lookup yields CDR1 SGHRS and CDR2 YFSETQ. The CDR3 totals 14 residues. CDR3 DNA (partial): TGCGCCAGCAGCTTACAGGGGGTCGGAGATACG. Translating it yields CASSLQGVGDT. The entire CDR3 reads CASSLQGVGDTQYF.

About this clone: The read falls 3 residues short of the CDR3 end, and the missing part is taken from the germline J gene. The chain has TRBV7-6 and TRBJ2-3; the D gene is possibly TRBD1 (5 bases). Germline V gene sequence: CDR1 SGHVS, CDR2 FNYEAQ. The CDR3 consists of 17 residues. The CDR3 protein is CASSSGQGRYSNQPQYF. The DNA read from the CDR3 is TGTGCCAGCAGCTCTGGTCAGGGCCGTTATAGCAATCAGCCG.

Details on this clone: The read halts 3 residues ahead of the CDR3 end, with the missing end drawn from the germline J gene. The chain carries TRBV2 and TRBJ2-2; possible D gene TRBD1, 5 bases. Trimming removed 3 bases from V and 2 bases from J, with 7 bases in between. The length of the CDR3 is 14 residues. CDR1 and CDR2 (germline): SNHLY, FYNNEI. The part of the CDR3 DNA that was read is TGTGCCAGCAGTGACGGACACAACACCGGGGAG. This codes for CASSDGHNTGE. The complete CDR3 protein is CASSDGHNTGELFF.

With regard to this clone: The read comes to an end 3 residues before the CDR3 does, leaving the germline J gene to fill in the end. The chain combines TRBV12-3 or TRBV12-4 with TRBJ2-1; 12 bases are shared with TRBD2. V shed 6 bases, J shed 4 bases, and the junction held 7 bases outside the gene matches. This CDR3 region has 16 residues. The sequenced CDR3 bases are TGTGCCAGCAGCCGGCGACTAGCGGGAGATTACAATGAG. The encoded protein is CASSRRLAGDYNE. The entire CDR3 protein reads CASSRRLAGDYNEQFF.

This clone ranks as medium-sized in terms of frequency. This CDR3 reads CASSPRPTDTQYF. The CDR3 DNA, read in part, is TGCGCCAGCAGCCCCCGTCCCACAGATACG. The chain employs TRBV5-1 and TRBJ2-3; D is uncertain. The read terminates 3 residues ahead of where the CDR3 ends, so the germline J gene completes it. Germline V gene sequence: CDR1 SGHRS, CDR2 YFSETQ. V was clipped by 4 bases and J by 2 bases, with 8 bases between them. This CDR3 is built from 13 residues.

Comments on this clone: The CDR3 goes on 3 residues after the read ends, and that part is filled in from the germline J gene. The genes are TRBV20-1 and TRBJ1-1; D uncertain. The CDR3 has 13 amino acids. Germline V gene data show CDR1 as DFQATT and CDR2 as SNEGSKA (reference sequence). V was pared by 6 bases and J by 1 base, with 12 bases between. CDR3 in amino acids: CSASGEPNTEAFF. The part of the CDR3 DNA that was read is TGCAGTGCCTCCGGGGAGCCGAACACTGAA.

On this clone itself: The read stops 3 residues short of the end of the CDR3; the missing end is completed from the germline J gene. V and J are TRBV6-1 and TRBJ2-3; 8 nucleotides agree with TRBD1. The CDR3 runs to 16 residues. Trimming cost V 3 bases and J 3 bases; bases outside gene matches: 8. CDR1 MNHNS and CDR2 SASEGT come from the germline V gene. Incomplete CDR3 DNA: TGTGCCAGCAGTGAGCAGGGGGCGGTCGTAACAGATACG. It specifies CASSEQGAVVTDT. The CDR3, in full, reads CASSEQGAVVTDTQYF.

Concerning this clone: The CDR3 end falls 3 residues outside the read, so it is completed with the germline J gene. This chain joins TRBV6-1 and TRBJ2-2; D gene unclear. V lost 2 bases to trimming and J lost 6 bases, with 7 bases between them. This CDR3 is 13 amino acids long. Germline V CDR1 and CDR2: MNHNS, SASEGT. CDR3 region: CASSERVSGELFF. CDR3 DNA, as far as it was read: TGTGCCAGCAGTGAACGGGTATCCGGGGAG.

About this clone itself: The CDR3 end is not reached by the read, which stops 3 residues before it; the germline J gene fills it in. The V and J genes are TRBV30 and TRBJ1-2; weak D call: TRBD1 (6 bases). The germline gives CDR1 GTSNPN, CDR2 SVGIG (reference sequence). The CDR3 sequence is 12 residues long. V lost 0 bases, J lost 4 bases, and 6 bases lay in between. The CDR3 is CAWSVDSYGYTF. The CDR3 DNA, read in part, is TGTGCCTGGAGTGTGGACAGCTATGGC. The full variable domain, rest sourced from reference TRBV30 and TRBJ1-2, is SQTIHQWPATLVQPVGSPLSLECTVEGTSNPNLYWYRQAAGRGLQLLFYSVGIGQISSEVPQNLSASRPQDRQFILSSKKLLLSDSGFYLCAWSVDSYGYTFGSGTRLTVV.

Notes on this clone: Read coverage stops 3 residues before the CDR3 terminus; the germline J gene supplies the remainder. The chain joins TRBV29-1 to TRBJ2-6; D not resolved. V lost 6 bases, J lost 1 base, and 19 bases lay in between. Germline V gene lookup returns CDR1 SQVTM and CDR2 ANQGSEA. CDR3 length: 17 amino acids. The part of the CDR3 DNA that was read is TGCAGCGTGAGAGTGAGACACGGATTTTCTGGGGCCAACGTC. It specifies CSVRVRHGFSGANV. The CDR3 reads in full as CSVRVRHGFSGANVLTF.

Points on this clone: Sequencing ends 3 residues short of the CDR3 end; the germline J gene provides the rest. This chain uses TRBV7-9 with TRBJ1-1; the D gene is possibly TRBD1 (5 bases). The CDR3 extends over 11 amino acids. The germline V gene encodes CDR1 SEHNR and CDR2 FQNEAQ (reference sequence). V lost 4 bases and J lost 7, with 7 bases in between. CDR3 residues: CASSSGHEAFF. The part of the CDR3 DNA that was read is TGTGCCAGCAGCTCCGGACATGAA.

In the case of this clone: The read stops 3 residues short of the end of the CDR3; the missing end is completed from the germline J gene. This chain joins TRBV18 and TRBJ1-2, with 8 positions matching TRBD1. The CDR3 extends over 15 amino acids. Per the germline V gene, CDR1 is KGHSH and CDR2 is LQKENI. CDR3 residues: CASAIQGGWTDTYTF. The DNA read from the CDR3 is TGTGCCAGCGCCATACAGGGGGGTTGGACAGATACC.

On this clone itself: The observed sequence ends 3 residues before the CDR3 terminus, with the missing tail filled in from the germline J gene. The chain links TRBV19 to TRBJ2-3; 11 positions agree with TRBD1. The germline V gene has CDR1 LNHDA and CDR2 SQIVND (reference sequence). CDR3 length equals 13 residues. Partial CDR3 DNA: TGTGCCAGTGCTGGACAGGGGGCGGGGACG. This encodes CASAGQGAGT. The full CDR3 protein is CASAGQGAGTQYF.

A word on this clone: The DNA ends 3 residues before the CDR3 does, and the rest of the CDR3 is filled in from the germline J gene. The J gene is TRBJ1-1, the V gene TRBV3-1 (or the pseudogene TRBV3-2); no clear D. Per germline, CDR1 LGHDT and CDR2 YNNKEL (reference sequence). The CDR3 is made up of 12 amino acids. The CDR3 protein is CASSQGHLEAFF. The CDR3 bases that were read are TGTGCCAGCAGCCAAGGACACCTAGAA.

Remarks on this clone: The read falls 3 residues short of the CDR3 end, and the missing part is taken from the germline J gene. The chain carries TRBV7-6 and TRBJ2-5; no clear D gene. Trimming pared 2 bases from V and 0 bases from J, leaving 16 bases between. CDR3 length: 17 residues. CDR1 is SGHVS, CDR2 FNYEAQ, per germline. CDR3 DNA (partial): TGTGCCAGCAGCTTAAGGGCGCGCCCATCGTACCAAGAGACC. Protein: CASSLRARPSYQET. The entire CDR3 protein reads CASSLRARPSYQETQYF.

Comment on this clone: The missing CDR3 end, 3 residues past where the read stops, is filled in from the germline J gene. The V and J genes are TRBV20-1 and TRBJ2-1; possibly TRBD1 or TRBD2 for D (7 bases each). V was trimmed by 3 bases and J by 2 bases, leaving 11 bases between them. The CDR3 is made up of 14 amino acids. In germline, CDR1 is DFQATT, CDR2 SNEGSKA (reference sequence). The part of the CDR3 DNA that was read is TGCAGTGCTAGGGGAGGGGGCGCCTACAATGAG. It is translated as CSARGGGAYNE. The full CDR3 protein reads CSARGGGAYNEQFF.

Regarding this clone: The observed sequence ends 3 residues before the CDR3 terminus, with the missing tail filled in from the germline J gene. This chain connects TRBV19 to TRBJ1-5, with D possibly being TRBD1 (6 bases). Germline CDR1 is LNHDA and CDR2 is SQIVND (reference sequence). CDR3 length: 15 residues. The V and J ends lost 3 bases and 2 bases respectively, with 11 bases between them. This chain's CDR3 is CASSILGGGNQPQHF. The sequenced part of the CDR3 DNA is TGTGCCAGTAGTATCCTAGGGGGAGGCAATCAGCCC. Complete variable domain (other parts from reference TRBV19 and TRBJ1-5): DGGITQSPKYLFRKEGQNVTLSCEQNLNHDAMYWYRQDPGQGLRLIYYSQIVNDFQKGDIAEGYSVSREKKESFPLTVTSAQKNPTAFYLCASSILGGGNQPQHFGDGTRLSIL.